The 20 T cell receptor beta chains below come from one sample, sequenced in a study of blood T cell repertoires in COVID-19 (TCRdb year 2020). Libraries were prepared through the immunoSEQ multiplex PCR assay. This immuneACCESS table, as held by TCRdb, lists in-frame sequences with V and J called but not all clones. Of the missing ones, under half trace to an unresolved V gene in checked studies; the others have no known cause. Here the sample has 140,000 or so clones; about 83% occur a single time. Of the sample, around 16% is held by the ten largest clones. Specimen: peripheral blood. The receptors derive from a man aged 45-65 years with acute or convalescent COVID-19.

The V call is TRBV6-5, the J call TRBJ1-4; D is perhaps TRBD1 (5 bases). CDR1 is MNHEY, CDR2 SVGAGI, per germline. The CDR3 is 14 residues long. Trimming removed 7 bases at V and 0 bases at J, with 9 bases between. The CDR3 loop is CASTTGPTNEKLFF. DNA for the CDR3: TGTGCCAGCACCACAGGACCAACTAATGAAAAACTGTTTTTT.

CDR3 sequence: CASSTSGRTQYF. CDR3 in DNA: TGTGCCAGCAGCACTAGCGGCCGAACGCAGTATTTT. The chain has TRBV11-2 and TRBJ2-3; 8 bases are a match to TRBD2. V shed 5 bases, J shed 9 bases, and the junction held 4 bases outside the gene matches. The CDR3 loop spans 12 amino acids. Germline CDR1 is SGHAT and CDR2 is FQNNGV.

The chain combines TRBV28 with TRBJ1-2; weak D call: TRBD1 (5 bases). The CDR3 is 15 residues long. Germline CDR1 and CDR2: MDHEN and SYDVKM. With 6 bases removed from V and 3 bases from J, the gap between germline ends came to 17 bases. The CDR3 DNA is TGTGCCAGCAGATCTACTTGGGGCCCAGACTATGGCTACACCTTC. Translation gives CASRSTWGPDYGYTF.

The chain recombines TRBV24-1 with TRBJ2-3; 12 bases are a match to TRBD2. V shed 4 bases, J shed 6 bases, and the junction held 7 bases outside the gene matches. The CDR3 has 16 amino acids. Per the germline V gene, CDR1 is KGHDR and CDR2 is SFDVKD. The CDR3 bases are TGTGCCACCAGTGACGCCAGACTAGCGGGGGTGGATACGCAGTATTTT. Translating gives CATSDARLAGVDTQYF.

The chain carries TRBV10-3 and TRBJ1-2; weak D call: TRBD1 (5 bases). The length of the CDR3 is 17 residues. CDR1 and CDR2 (germline): ENHRY, SYGVKD. The V gene lost 0 bases and the J gene lost 2 bases, with 16 bases spanning the gap. This CDR3 is CAISESPGLERNYGYTF. The CDR3 coding sequence is TGTGCCATCAGTGAGTCACCAGGGCTGGAAAGAAACTATGGCTACACCTTC.

The chain employs TRBV15 and TRBJ1-2, with no clear D. The CDR3 length is 13 residues. Germline CDR1 and CDR2: LNHNV and YYDKDF (reference sequence). Trimming shortened V by 5 bases and J by 3 bases, and 10 bases separated the two germline ends. For the CDR3, the DNA is TGTGCCACCAGCGAGGTGCTCGACTATGGCTACACCTTC. Translated, it gives CATSEVLDYGYTF.

J is TRBJ2-1 and V is TRBV5-1; possibly TRBD1 for D (5 bases). CDR3 size: 12 residues. Between the trimmed V and J ends, which lost 3 bases and 10 bases, there was a span of 11 bases. Germline V gene lookup returns CDR1 SGHRS and CDR2 YFSETQ. In nucleotides, the CDR3 is TGCGCCAGCAGCTGGACATCGCAGGAGCAGTTCTTC. It is translated as CASSWTSQEQFF.

CDR3 protein: CATRTGPSNTEAFF. The DNA for the CDR3 is TGCGCCACCCGGACAGGTCCATCGAACACTGAAGCTTTCTTT. The chain is built from TRBV10-2 and TRBJ1-1; TRBD1 agrees at 7 bases. This CDR3 region has 14 residues. CDR1 and CDR2 (germline): WSHSY, SAAADI. With V trimmed by 10 bases and J by 1 base, 9 bases remained unmatched.

This clone came up once. The CDR3 reads CASRRTGSDEQFF. The CDR3 nucleotides read TGTGCCAGCAGACGGACAGGGAGTGATGAGCAGTTCTTC. The rearrangement joins TRBV3-1 (or the pseudogene TRBV3-2) to TRBJ2-1; TRBD1 agrees at 8 bases. CDR3 length equals 13 residues. J gave up 8 bases and V 6 bases, and 6 bases lay outside the gene matches. The germline V gene has CDR1 LGHDT and CDR2 YNNKEL (reference sequence).

V usage is TRBV29-1 and J usage is TRBJ2-7, with a possible D match to TRBD2 (6 bases). Deletions cut 1 base from V and 4 bases from J, with 20 bases between. The length of the CDR3 is 16 residues. Germline CDR1 is SQVTM and CDR2 is ANQGSEA. The CDR3 is CSVEAGPSSDSYEQYF. In DNA form, the CDR3 reads TGCAGCGTTGAAGCGGGGCCCTCTAGCGACAGTTACGAGCAGTACTTC.

J is TRBJ1-5 and V is TRBV7-8; 7 bases map to TRBD1. The V segment lost 1 base and the J segment 1 base; nucleotides outside the gene matches: 7. From germline, CDR1 is SGHVS and CDR2 FQNEAQ. This CDR3 is 17 amino acids long. CDR3 amino acids: CASSLGLGQESNQPQHF. CDR3 DNA sequence: TGTGCCAGCAGCTTAGGCCTCGGACAGGAGAGCAATCAGCCCCAGCATTTT.

The chain carries TRBV7-2 and TRBJ2-5; TRBD1 might be the D (7 bases). Between the trimmed V and J ends, which lost 5 bases and 5 bases, there was a span of 15 bases. The CDR3 loop spans 14 amino acids. Germline values: CDR1 SGHTA, CDR2 FQGNSA. Here the CDR3 reads CASSPQQGRETQYF. The CDR3 bases are TGTGCCAGCAGCCCACAACAGGGGAGGGAGACCCAGTACTTC.

The chain is built from TRBV11-2 and TRBJ1-1; D gene uncertain. The length of the CDR3 is 14 residues. The ends were cut back, 6 bases at V and 1 base at J, with 12 bases in the middle. From germline, CDR1 is SGHAT and CDR2 FQNNGV. CDR3 protein: CASRFIAENTEAFF. CDR3 nucleotide sequence: TGTGCCAGCAGATTTATCGCAGAGAACACTGAAGCTTTCTTT.

The count of this clone is one. This chain links TRBV4-1 with TRBJ1-1, with D maybe TRBD1 (5 bases). V was clipped by 4 bases and J by 1 base, with 13 bases between them. The length of the CDR3 is 15 residues. Per germline, CDR1 MGHRA and CDR2 YSYEKL. The CDR3: CASSLNLGQNTEAFF. The CDR3 bases are TGCGCCAGCAGCCTGAACCTGGGGCAGAACACTGAAGCTTTCTTT.

The chain is built from TRBV6-1 and TRBJ2-5, with 7 bases that match TRBD2. The V gene's germline CDR1 is MNHNS and CDR2 SASEGT. V shed 1 base and J 5 bases; nucleotides not matched to a gene: 7. The CDR3 has 15 residues. CDR3 amino acids: CASSEGASAGETQYF. The CDR3 nucleotides are TGTGCCAGCAGTGAAGGAGCCTCAGCGGGGGAGACCCAGTACTTC.

This clone was observed once. The chain links TRBV30 to TRBJ1-1; D remains unclear. CDR3 size: 11 residues. The germline V and J ends were trimmed by 0 bases and 10 bases, with 9 bases remaining between them. Germline CDR1 GTSNPN, CDR2 SVGIG (reference sequence). This chain's CDR3 is CAWSVSSRAFF. The DNA of the CDR3 is TGTGCCTGGAGTGTATCTAGTCGAGCTTTCTTT.

The chain combines TRBV18 with TRBJ2-3; 11 nucleotides align to TRBD2. This CDR3 contains 16 residues. V shed 4 bases, J shed 2 bases, and the junction held 5 bases outside the gene matches. Germline CDR1 reads KGHSH; CDR2 reads LQKENI. Written as DNA, the CDR3 is TGTGCCAGCTCACTACTAGCGGGGGCACTCACAGATACGCAGTATTTT. Translation: CASSLLAGALTDTQYF.

The chain has TRBV10-1 and TRBJ2-7; 8 nucleotides line up with TRBD1. Germline V gene lookup returns CDR1 WNHNN and CDR2 SYGVQD (reference sequence). V lost 3 bases to trimming and J lost 4 bases; unmatched junction nucleotides: 5. This CDR3 contains 14 residues. CDR3 in amino acids: CASSDYRGSYEQYF. The CDR3 DNA is TGCGCCAGCAGTGATTACAGGGGGTCGTACGAGCAGTACTTC.

This sequence joins TRBV28 and TRBJ2-1, with 7 nucleotides matching TRBD1. The germline CDR1 and CDR2 sequences are MDHEN and SYDVKM. Losses at the gene ends were 4 bases for V and 7 bases for J; bases not matched to a gene: 7. The CDR3 spans 14 residues. The CDR3 DNA is TGTGCCAGCAGTTCGCAGGGGGTTAAGAATGAGCAGTTCTTC. It translates to CASSSQGVKNEQFF.

This clone has a handful of counts. The V call is TRBV2, the J call TRBJ1-2, with 7 nucleotides matching TRBD1. J lost 7 bases, V lost 7 bases, and 9 bases had no gene match. Germline V gene sequence: CDR1 SNHLY, CDR2 FYNNEI. The CDR3 is 13 amino acids. CDR3 sequence: CASTRGSRFGYTF. For the CDR3, the DNA is TGTGCCAGCACCAGGGGGTCCAGGTTTGGCTACACCTTC.